These 5 T cell receptor beta chains originate from one sample sequenced in a study of cytomegalovirus exposure and HLA in healthy donors. The PCR contained 60 Vbeta and 13 Jbeta primers. Profiled with immunoSEQ multiplex PCR; TCRdb holds only in-frame clones, not every one. This repertoire includes 40,000 to 50,000 clones. Material for sequencing was PBMCs. These receptors all come from a woman aged 40 to 49 in good health and CMV-seronegative.

The J gene is TRBJ1-1, the V gene TRBV7-9; 8 positions agree with TRBD1. This CDR3 is built from 12 residues. V lost 4 bases and J lost 11; bases outside the gene matches: 6. The germline gives CDR1 SEHNR, CDR2 FQNEAQ (reference sequence). CDR3 in DNA: TGTGCCAGCAGCTCACAGGGGGTCGACGCTTTCTTT. Protein product: CASSSQGVDAFF.

The chain recombines TRBV4-3 with TRBJ2-7, with 8 bases lining up with TRBD1. This CDR3 has 15 amino acids. The V gene's germline CDR1 is LGHNA and CDR2 YSLEER. V lost 1 base to trimming and J lost 4 bases; unmatched junction nucleotides: 6. CDR3 sequence (DNA): TGCGCCAGCAGCCAAGCCGACAGGGGCGAATACGAGCAGTACTTC. Its translation: CASSQADRGEYEQYF.

The chain recombines TRBV6-5 with TRBJ2-7; no reliable D call. CDR1 is MNHEY, CDR2 SVGAGI, per germline. This CDR3 spans 13 amino acids. Trimming removed 6 bases from V and 1 base from J, with 10 bases in between. Written as DNA, the CDR3 is TGTGCCAGCAGCAATCCCGGTTCCTACGAGCAGTACTTC. Translation: CASSNPGSYEQYF.

The gene calls are TRBV5-1 and TRBJ2-3; 10 bases fit TRBD2. Germline values: CDR1 SGHRS, CDR2 YFSETQ. The ends lost 3 bases at V and 4 bases at J; junction bases unmatched: 8. The CDR3 is 16 amino acids. The CDR3 region is CASSYKAGGNPDTQYF. Written as DNA, the CDR3 is TGCGCCAGCAGCTATAAAGCGGGAGGGAATCCAGATACGCAGTATTTT.

The chain recombines TRBV5-1 with TRBJ2-7; a possible D gene is TRBD2 (5 bases). Germline lookup yields CDR1 SGHRS and CDR2 YFSETQ. CDR3 size: 14 residues. V lost 1 base and J 5 bases, leaving 13 bases between the germline ends. CDR3 DNA sequence: TGCGCCAGCAGCTTGTTTCTAGCCGAGGACGAGCAGTACTTC. Encoded protein: CASSLFLAEDEQYF.